This T cell receptor (beta chain) stems from a study of T-cell reconstitution after alpha-beta-depleted transplantation in children. General study results and limits: T-cell numbers and diversity, one year after transplant, stemmed largely from T cells that were newly produced. Two months or so post-transplant, alpha-beta T cells reportedly derived from several hundred expanded graft clones. Some patients' high day-60 TCRbeta diversity was attributed to recipient cells surviving conditioning.

Researchers prepared the TCRbeta library using unique molecular identifiers, the study reports. TCRdb analysed the PCR reads with MiXCR anew, one entry per CDR3 protein. The sample lists some 830,000 distinct CDR3 sequences, 15% to 20% occurring once. To note about this clonotype: Its antigen remains unknown.

From germline, CDR1 is MNHEY and CDR2 SMNVEV (reference sequence). V was shortened by 6 bases and J by 0 bases, with 12 bases between the two germline ends. The CDR3 is made up of 14 amino acids. The sequencing here drew on PBMCs, mostly from graft donor cells, taken 360 days after TCRalphabeta/CD19-depleted stem cell transplant. The source is a male patient younger than 18 who had a stem cell transplant for acute lymphoblastic leukemia, so the T cells may come from the graft donor. The gene calls are TRBV27 and TRBJ2-7; D call uncertain. CDR3 protein: CASSPAEISYEQYF. The CDR3 region has the DNA TGTGCCAGCAGCCCAGCAGAGATCTCCTACGAGCAGTACTTC.